One and the same sample provided the 26 T cell receptor beta chains below, sequenced in a study of PD-1 blockade in classical Hodgkin lymphoma. Sequencing was performed with immunoSEQ multiplex PCR; in TCRdb, only in-frame clones are kept and a portion is missing. The sample includes roughly 94,000 clones, around 93% of them seen just once. Time point meaning: cycle 4 day 1 (C4D1), after 5 to 7 weeks of nivolumab. Every patient experienced relapse after autologous stem cell transplantation, and brentuximab vedotin exposure varied. Sequenced here: peripheral blood mononuclear cells (PBMCs), sampled before the fourth cycle of nivolumab. The receptor set was obtained from a human donor with classical Hodgkin lymphoma.

The chain has TRBV10-1 and TRBJ2-7; 7 positions agree with TRBD1. V shed 4 bases and J 5 bases; nucleotides not matched to a gene: 5. This CDR3 is built from 13 residues. Germline lookup yields CDR1 WNHNN and CDR2 SYGVQD (reference sequence). DNA for the CDR3: TGCGCCAGCAGTGCCGGGACAGTTAACGAGCAGTACTTC. This translates into CASSAGTVNEQYF.

This clone ranks as medium-sized (0.01 to 0.1%). The chain recombines TRBV14 with TRBJ2-7; D is ambiguous. There are 15 residues in the CDR3. Germline-derived CDR1 and CDR2 are SGHDN and FVKESK. V was shortened by 3 bases and J by 7 bases, with 19 bases between the two germline ends. This CDR3 is CASSQQHPTKWEQYF. The CDR3, as DNA: TGTGCCAGCAGCCAGCAACACCCAACCAAGTGGGAGCAGTACTTC.

V and J are TRBV20-1 and TRBJ1-2, with D unclear. Germline loops: CDR1 DFQATT, CDR2 SNEGSKA (reference sequence). This CDR3 has 11 residues. V gave up 3 bases and J gave up 8 bases, with 10 bases separating them. The CDR3 DNA reads TGCAGTGCTAGGTATGGGAGAGGCTACACCTTC. It encodes CSARYGRGYTF.

This clone has a single count. V is TRBV28 and J is TRBJ2-5; D gene unclear. Germline-derived CDR1 and CDR2 are MDHEN and SYDVKM. This CDR3 has 12 residues. V lost 6 bases and J 5 bases, leaving 10 bases between the germline ends. CDR3 in amino acids: CASSVSRETQYF. The CDR3 region has the DNA TGTGCCAGCAGCGTTTCCCGGGAGACCCAGTACTTC.

The rearrangement links TRBV27 to TRBJ1-2; 7 bases agree with TRBD1. This CDR3 is built from 15 residues. The germline V gene has CDR1 MNHEY and CDR2 SMNVEV (reference sequence). V shed 4 bases and J 4 bases; nucleotides not matched to a gene: 9. CDR3 in amino acids: CASSYLPTGPYGYTF. CDR3 nucleotide sequence: TGTGCCAGCAGTTATCTCCCGACAGGGCCCTATGGCTACACCTTC.

This clone was seen a few times. CDR3: CASSRGYNEQFF. CDR3 bases: TGTGCCAGCAGCCGGGGCTACAATGAGCAGTTCTTC. V usage is TRBV13 and J usage is TRBJ2-1; possibly TRBD2 for D (5 bases). This CDR3 is 12 amino acids long. V was pared by 5 bases and J by 3 bases, with 5 bases between. CDR1 PRHDT and CDR2 FYEKMQ come from the germline V gene (reference sequence).

The chain carries TRBV28 and TRBJ1-2; TRBD1 matches at 12 bases. This CDR3 spans 14 amino acids. Trimming at V came to 6 bases and at J to 4 bases, leaving 3 bases not matched to a gene. Germline CDR1 and CDR2: MDHEN and SYDVKM. The CDR3 is CASSPGQGAYGYTF. CDR3 nucleotides: TGTGCCAGCAGCCCGGGACAGGGGGCCTATGGCTACACCTTC.

The gene calls are TRBV10-2 and TRBJ2-2, with 9 bases fitting TRBD2. The germline V gene has CDR1 WSHSY and CDR2 SAAADI. The CDR3 is 15 residues long. J lost 4 bases, V lost 3 bases, and 3 bases had no gene match. CDR3 sequence: CASSELAGFTGELFF. CDR3 nucleotide sequence: TGCGCCAGCAGTGAACTAGCGGGTTTCACCGGGGAGCTGTTTTTT.

This chain joins TRBV5-1 and TRBJ2-7; D may be TRBD1 (6 bases). Trimming shortened V by 4 bases and J by 2 bases, and 19 bases separated the two germline ends. The CDR3 length is 16 residues. Germline CDR1 reads SGHRS; CDR2 reads YFSETQ. The CDR3 loop is CASSLTTGRGTYEQYF. The CDR3 DNA sequence: TGCGCCAGCAGCCTAACTACAGGGCGCGGCACCTACGAGCAGTACTTC.

A remark on this clone: Relative to the germline gene, one junction end is altered; a read error may explain this. The chain is built from TRBV11-2 and TRBJ2-7, with TRBD1 matching 8 bases. Germline CDR1 is SGHAT and CDR2 is FQNNGV. This CDR3 is 12 amino acids long. CDR3 protein: CASSLVSGQETF. CDR3 in DNA: TGTGCCAGCAGCTTAGTGTCGGGACAGGAGACCTTC.

The rearrangement links TRBV5-4 to TRBJ2-3; D unresolved. Trimming removed 0 bases at V and 0 bases at J, with 5 bases between. The CDR3 is made up of 14 amino acids. Germline V gives CDR1 SGHNT, CDR2 YYREEE (reference sequence). The CDR3 sequence is CASSLDPSTDTQYF. Here the CDR3 DNA reads TGTGCCAGCAGCTTGGACCCTAGCACAGATACGCAGTATTTT.

V is TRBV10-1 and J is TRBJ1-1; D is perhaps TRBD1 (6 bases). Germline CDR1 is WNHNN and CDR2 is SYGVQD (reference sequence). V lost 5 bases and J 10 bases, leaving 17 bases between the germline ends. The CDR3 sequence is 13 residues long. CDR3 sequence (DNA): TGCGCCAGCAGTACCTCAGGGGAGTTCGGAGCTTTCTTT. As protein: CASSTSGEFGAFF.

CDR3 nucleotides: TGTGCCAGCAGCCCCCCCCTCGTGGGAGGGACTGAAGCTTTCTTT. Its translation: CASSPPLVGGTEAFF. V gene TRBV11-2 combines with J gene TRBJ1-1; D gene unclear. CDR3 length: 15 amino acids. Germline V lookup: CDR1 SGHAT, CDR2 FQNNGV. V dropped 5 bases and J dropped 5 bases, with 18 bases sitting between them.

This rearrangement joins TRBV13 to TRBJ2-7, with TRBD2 matching 8 bases. This CDR3 has 15 amino acids. After removal of 5 bases from V and 3 bases from J, the junction contained 9 bases not matched to a gene. Germline V lookup: CDR1 PRHDT, CDR2 FYEKMQ (reference sequence). As DNA, the CDR3 is TGTGCCAGCAGCGCTAAGGGACTAGGATACTACGAGCAGTACTTC. Amino acids: CASSAKGLGYYEQYF.

The V call is TRBV5-4, the J call TRBJ1-1; D remains unclear. Germline V gene sequence: CDR1 SGHNT, CDR2 YYREEE (reference sequence). V lost 2 bases and J 5 bases, leaving 7 bases between the germline ends. The CDR3 has 12 residues. The CDR3 loop is CASSFGGTEAFF. CDR3 bases: TGTGCCAGCAGCTTCGGCGGAACTGAAGCTTTCTTT.

The chain joins TRBV19 to TRBJ1-1, with 7 positions matching TRBD1. V shed 6 bases, J shed 3 bases, and the junction held 13 bases outside the gene matches. Germline lookup yields CDR1 LNHDA and CDR2 SQIVND (reference sequence). The CDR3 is made up of 16 amino acids. CDR3 protein: CASSFDRAGQYTEAFF. The CDR3 DNA reads TGTGCCAGTAGCTTTGACAGGGCAGGACAATACACTGAAGCTTTCTTT.

The chain is built from TRBV6-1 and TRBJ1-5; maybe TRBD1 (5 bases). V was shortened by 3 bases and J by 7 bases, with 13 bases between the two germline ends. The CDR3 has 14 amino acids. Germline CDR1 and CDR2: MNHNS and SASEGT. CDR3 nucleotide sequence: TGTGCCAGCAGTGATATCCAAGGGGCCCAGCCCCAGCATTTT. It is translated as CASSDIQGAQPQHF.

J is TRBJ2-1 and V is TRBV20-1; D gene ambiguous. The CDR3 is 11 residues long. Germline CDR1 DFQATT, CDR2 SNEGSKA (reference sequence). Trimming left V 5 bases short and J 9 bases short, with 11 bases between. The CDR3 nucleotides read TGCAGTGCTCTCAGAGTAAGTGAGCAGTTCTTC. Protein sequence: CSALRVSEQFF.

The chain recombines TRBV11-2 with TRBJ2-1; 8 nucleotides agree with TRBD1. This CDR3 comprises 12 residues. Germline CDR1 is SGHAT and CDR2 is FQNNGV. J was trimmed by 10 bases and V by 3 bases; bases with no gene match: 2. The CDR3 loop is CASSLDRVEQFF. Here the CDR3 DNA reads TGTGCCAGCAGCTTGGACAGGGTAGAGCAGTTCTTC.

The chain is built from TRBV7-9 and TRBJ2-7, with 7 bases aligning to TRBD1. After removal of 5 bases from V and 3 bases from J, the junction contained 7 bases not matched to a gene. Germline CDR1 SEHNR, CDR2 FQNEAQ (reference sequence). The CDR3 totals 14 residues. CDR3 coding DNA: TGTGCCAGCAGCCCCTGGACAGGATTCTACGAGCAGTACTTC. Protein sequence: CASSPWTGFYEQYF.

Regarding this clone: The sample holds other DNA sequences that translate to the same CDR3. V and J are TRBV6-5 and TRBJ1-1; 10 positions match TRBD1. The CDR3 has 13 amino acids. The germline V gene encodes CDR1 MNHEY and CDR2 SVGAGI. The J segment lost 4 bases and the V segment lost 6 bases, leaving 2 bases of the junction unmatched. CDR3 in DNA: TGTGCCAGCAGCAGGACAGGGGGCACTGAAGCTTTCTTT. The encoded protein is CASSRTGGTEAFF.

This sequence joins TRBV28 and TRBJ1-1, with TRBD1 matching 8 bases. From germline, CDR1 is MDHEN and CDR2 SYDVKM. Losses at the gene ends were 6 bases for V and 0 bases for J; bases not matched to a gene: 9. The CDR3 contains 16 residues. The CDR3 here is CASSRGGGQVNTEAFF. CDR3 in DNA: TGTGCCAGCAGCCGTGGAGGGGGACAGGTGAACACTGAAGCTTTCTTT.

The J gene is TRBJ2-7, the V gene TRBV25-1; the match to TRBD1 covers 11 bases. J gave up 2 bases and V 3 bases, and 3 bases lay outside the gene matches. The CDR3 is 15 residues long. Germline lookup yields CDR1 MGHDK and CDR2 SYGVNS. The CDR3 DNA reads TGTGCCAGCAGTGATTCGGGACAGGGGGCCTACGAGCAGTACTTC. It codes for CASSDSGQGAYEQYF.

The chain combines TRBV15 with TRBJ2-3; 8 nucleotides line up with TRBD2. Germline V gives CDR1 LNHNV, CDR2 YYDKDF (reference sequence). The CDR3 contains 15 residues. Trimming at V came to 0 bases and at J to 7 bases, leaving 6 bases not matched to a gene. The chain's CDR3 is CATSRDSSGGNTQYF. The CDR3 DNA sequence: TGTGCCACCAGCAGAGATAGCAGCGGGGGAAATACGCAGTATTTT.

This CDR3 is CASSYSRGSEQFF. CDR3 DNA: TGTGCCAGCAGTTACTCCCGGGGCTCTGAGCAGTTCTTC. The rearrangement joins TRBV6-5 to TRBJ2-1; perhaps D is TRBD1 or TRBD2 (5 bases each). The V end was cut by 0 bases, the J end by 9 bases, with 9 bases between. This CDR3 has 13 residues. The V gene's germline CDR1 is MNHEY and CDR2 SVGAGI.

This chain links TRBV9 with TRBJ2-1; D is perhaps TRBD1 (6 bases). CDR3 length: 13 residues. Per the germline V gene, CDR1 is SGDLS and CDR2 is YYNGEE. Trimming left V 2 bases short and J 4 bases short, with 7 bases between. The CDR3 loop is CASSVRGYNEQFF. The DNA for the CDR3 is TGTGCCAGCAGCGTCAGGGGTTACAATGAGCAGTTCTTC.